This TCR beta chain emerged from a study of T-cell reconstitution after alpha-beta-depleted transplantation in children. Study conclusions and caveats: At one year after transplant, newly produced T cells mostly accounted for T-cell counts and diversity. Several hundred expanded graft clones reportedly gave rise to the alpha-beta T cells present about two months after transplant. Surviving thymic progenitors and recipient T cells were the source of high TCRbeta diversity at day 60 in some patients.

The germline V and J ends were trimmed by 0 bases and 4 bases, with 13 bases remaining between them. CDR1 LNHNV and CDR2 YYDKDF come from the germline V gene (reference sequence). The CDR3 contains 16 residues. Construction of the TCRbeta library involved unique molecular identifiers. One entry per CDR3 protein results from TCRdb running MiXCR on the PCR reads. The table lists about 200,000 distinct CDR3 sequences, about 8.4% of them singletons. By share, this clonotype counts as large (0.1 to 1%). The antigen remains undetermined. The genes are TRBV15 and TRBJ2-1; D gene unclear. This specimen was PBMCs, mostly from graft donor cells, taken 360 days after TCRalphabeta/CD19-depleted stem cell transplant. The receptor was derived from a male patient aged 2 to 9 who had a stem cell transplant for acute myeloid leukemia, so the T cells may come from the graft donor. CDR3 region: CATSREATALYNEQFF. The CDR3 DNA reads TGTGCCACCAGCAGAGAGGCGACCGCTTTATACAATGAGCAGTTCTTC.